Listed here is a single T cell receptor (beta chain). Profiling relied on immunoSEQ multiplex PCR, and the TCRdb table lists in-frame clones only, not all of them. Found here are tens of thousands of clones, over 75% of them singletons; the top ten hold around 2.6%. These data are taken from a study of PD-1 blockade in mismatch repair-deficient tumors. A few pembrolizumab responders had their TCRs sequenced. Trimming cost V 4 bases and J 8 bases, with 19 bases left between them. The CDR3 runs to 15 residues. Germline V gives CDR1 SGDLS, CDR2 YYNGEE. This chain links TRBV9 with TRBJ2-1; D might be TRBD2 (6 bases). The clonotype was recovered from an adult with mismatch repair-deficient cancer. The sample here was peripheral blood, taken 12 weeks after starting pembrolizumab. Here the CDR3 reads CASSPPGGRSYEQFF. In nucleotides, the CDR3 is TGTGCCAGCAGCCCCCCTGGGGGGAGATCGTATGAGCAGTTCTTC.